A single sample is the source of the 3 T cell receptor beta chains below, sequenced in a study of CD8 T cells in ankylosing spondylitis. Findings and limits, study-wide: Seven to nine highly homologous variants formed a TCR beta motif that appeared characteristic of ankylosing spondylitis blood.

Their antigens remain unidentified. TCRdb ran MiXCR on the 5' RACE reads and lists one entry per CDR3 protein. Of 450,000 to 550,000 distinct CDR3 sequences listed, approximately 5.3% were seen once; the top ten hold around 3.5%. Input material: blood, either unsorted or a sorted T cell fraction (not recorded which). These receptors came from a male donor with ankylosing spondylitis.

This clonotype occurred many times. The rearrangement links TRBV29-1 to TRBJ2-1, with 11 positions matching TRBD2. The V and J ends lost 1 base and 2 bases, in that order; junction bases with no gene match: 7. CDR3 size: 17 residues. CDR1 SQVTM and CDR2 ANQGSEA come from the germline V gene. The DNA for the CDR3 is TGCAGCGTTGAAGGGGAGACTAGCGGGATCACCTACAATGAGCAGTTCTTC. Translating gives CSVEGETSGITYNEQFF.

This clonotype was found many times. This chain links TRBV4-3 with TRBJ2-3; D uncertain. CDR1 is LGHNA and CDR2 is YSLEER in the germline V gene. This CDR3 is 12 amino acids long. Deletions cut 3 bases from V and 6 bases from J, with 7 bases between. In DNA form, the CDR3 reads TGCGCCAGCAGCCATGAAGGGGATACGCAGTATTTT. This codes for CASSHEGDTQYF.

This clonotype was seen a few times. The V and J genes are TRBV6-5 and TRBJ2-1; D is possibly TRBD1 or TRBD2 (5 bases each). CDR3 length: 17 amino acids. V lost 0 bases and J 6 bases, leaving 18 bases between the germline ends. Germline V gene lookup returns CDR1 MNHEY and CDR2 SVGAGI. The CDR3 protein is CASSYSAEGINLNEQFF. DNA of the CDR3: TGTGCCAGCAGTTACTCGGCAGAGGGGATAAATCTCAATGAGCAGTTCTTC.